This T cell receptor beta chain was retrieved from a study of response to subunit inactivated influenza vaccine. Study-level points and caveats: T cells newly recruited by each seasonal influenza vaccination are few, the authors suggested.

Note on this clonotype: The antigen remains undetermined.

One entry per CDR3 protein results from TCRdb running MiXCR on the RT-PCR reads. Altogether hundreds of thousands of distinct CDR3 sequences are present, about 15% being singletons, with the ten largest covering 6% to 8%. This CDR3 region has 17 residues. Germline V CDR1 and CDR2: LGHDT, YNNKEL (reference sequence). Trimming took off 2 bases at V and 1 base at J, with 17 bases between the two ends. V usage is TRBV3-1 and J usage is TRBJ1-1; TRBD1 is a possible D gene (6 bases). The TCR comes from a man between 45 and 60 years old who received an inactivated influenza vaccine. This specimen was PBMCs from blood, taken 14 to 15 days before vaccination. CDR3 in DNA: TGTGCCAGCAGCCAAATTTGGGGGCCGACACAGAACACTGAAGCTTTCTTT. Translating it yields CASSQIWGPTQNTEAFF.